This T cell receptor beta chain was identified in a study of blood T cell repertoires in COVID-19. Study-wide context: Whether acute or convalescent, the COVID-19 samples came from the United States, Italy and Spain. In each case, the material was cDNA or gDNA derived from T cells, B-cell-depleted T cells, or PBMCs.

As originally analysed: Amplification of reference gene primers provided the estimated nucleated cell counts. Assay: immunoSEQ multiplex PCR; the TCRdb copy retains only in-frame clones and omits some. The DNA gave D and trimming, while V, J and clone size come from that table. The table records 91,000 or so clones, roughly four fifths of them present only once. Trimming took off 4 bases at V and 5 bases at J, with 30 bases between the two ends. The CDR3 covers 20 residues. Germline loops: CDR1 SGHDN, CDR2 FVKESK. Sequenced input: peripheral blood. The gene calls are TRBV14 and TRBJ2-4; TRBD1 might be the D (5 bases). This clonotype was obtained from a man between 50 and 59 years old with active or convalescent COVID-19. The CDR3, as DNA: TGTGCCAGCAGCCGTAAAGCCCGGAAGGGTCCAGGGTACCCCCAAAACATTCAGTACTTC. Translated: CASSRKARKGPGYPQNIQYF.